This entry lists 32 T cell receptor beta chains sequenced from one sample in a study of blood T cell repertoires in COVID-19. The data were produced by immunoSEQ multiplex PCR, yet TCRdb's version contains in-frame clones alone and is incomplete. In the table there are about 41,000 clones, 70% to 90% of which are singletons. Sample: peripheral blood. The receptors stem from a man aged 55-75 years with acute or convalescent COVID-19.

The chain employs TRBV30 and TRBJ1-1; D gene ambiguous. Trimming pared 2 bases from V and 0 bases from J, leaving 7 bases between. Germline CDR1 is GTSNPN and CDR2 is SVGIG (reference sequence). This CDR3 region has 13 residues. CDR3 loop: CAWSIGLNTEAFF. The CDR3 DNA reads as TGTGCCTGGAGTATCGGGTTGAACACTGAAGCTTTCTTT.

J is TRBJ2-7 and V is TRBV13; D is ambiguous. The CDR3 loop spans 14 amino acids. Trimming cost V 5 bases and J 0 bases, with 11 bases left between them. Per the germline V gene, CDR1 is PRHDT and CDR2 is FYEKMQ (reference sequence). As DNA, the CDR3 is TGTGCCAGCAGCCCCTGGGCTCGCTCCTACGAGCAGTACTTC. Amino acid sequence: CASSPWARSYEQYF.

This chain joins TRBV19 and TRBJ1-5; 8 bases are shared with TRBD1. Germline loops: CDR1 LNHDA, CDR2 SQIVND (reference sequence). The CDR3 extends over 15 amino acids. V dropped 1 base and J dropped 3; count of bases not matched to a gene: 2. Here the CDR3 reads CASSIGRGLNQPQHF. The CDR3 bases are TGTGCCAGTAGTATAGGCAGGGGGCTCAATCAGCCCCAGCATTTT.

The chain links TRBV14 to TRBJ1-1; no clear D. The germline V and J ends were trimmed by 1 base and 0 bases, with 3 bases remaining between them. Germline V lookup: CDR1 SGHDN, CDR2 FVKESK. CDR3 length equals 13 residues. CDR3 nucleotides: TGTGCCAGCAGCCAAGGAGTGAACACTGAAGCTTTCTTT. Its translation is CASSQGVNTEAFF.

The chain is built from TRBV6-2 or TRBV6-3 and TRBJ2-3; D is perhaps TRBD1 (6 bases). V was cut by 2 bases and J by 2 bases, with 17 bases left in between. The CDR3 runs 17 residues. The germline V gene encodes CDR1 MNHEY and CDR2 SVGEGT. CDR3 in DNA: TGTGCCAGCAGTTACCCGCGTTGGGTGGGACACACAGATACGCAGTATTTT. Protein product: CASSYPRWVGHTDTQYF.

For the CDR3, the DNA is TGTGCCAGCAGTACAACTAATCCGACGGCACCCTCTGGAAACACCATATATTTT. Residues: CASSTTNPTAPSGNTIYF. The rearrangement links TRBV27 to TRBJ1-3; D is uncertain. The CDR3 loop spans 18 amino acids. The germline V gene encodes CDR1 MNHEY and CDR2 SMNVEV (reference sequence). Trimming shortened V by 5 bases and J by 0 bases, and 20 bases separated the two germline ends.

The CDR3 coding sequence is TGTGCCATCAGTGAGTCGGGGGGTGTCACTGAAGCTTTCTTT. Its protein is CAISESGGVTEAFF. V gene TRBV10-3 combines with J gene TRBJ1-1; perhaps TRBD1 as D (5 bases). V was shortened by 0 bases and J by 4 bases, with 9 bases between the two germline ends. Looked up from germline, CDR1 is ENHRY and CDR2 is SYGVKD. CDR3 length: 14 residues.

The gene calls are TRBV15 and TRBJ1-2, with 8 nucleotides matching TRBD1. V lost 1 base, J lost 5 bases, and 12 bases stayed unmatched. The CDR3 has 17 residues. CDR1 and CDR2 from the germline V gene are LNHNV and YYDKDF (reference sequence). CDR3 DNA sequence: TGTGCCACCAGCAGAGCTAAGGTGGTCCAGGGGGCTTATGGCTACACCTTC. This gives the protein CATSRAKVVQGAYGYTF.

This rearrangement joins TRBV4-2 to TRBJ2-2; 9 nucleotides match TRBD2. CDR1 is LGHNA, CDR2 YNFKEQ, per germline. J was trimmed by 5 bases and V by 5 bases; bases with no gene match: 0. This CDR3 contains 13 residues. CDR3 in DNA: TGTGCCAGCAGCGCGGGGGGGACCGGGGAGCTGTTTTTT. This encodes CASSAGGTGELFF.

The V and J genes are TRBV6-5 and TRBJ1-2; 9 bases are a match to TRBD1. J lost 8 bases, V lost 5 bases, and 6 bases had no gene match. Germline CDR1 reads MNHEY; CDR2 reads SVGAGI. This CDR3 is 13 amino acids long. The CDR3 protein is CASSTGTGPGYTF. CDR3 sequence (DNA): TGTGCCAGCAGTACCGGGACAGGGCCCGGCTACACCTTC.

The V and J genes are TRBV18 and TRBJ2-2; tentatively, D is TRBD1 (6 bases). The germline V gene encodes CDR1 KGHSH and CDR2 LQKENI. The CDR3 runs to 12 residues. Trimming took 6 bases from V and 6 from J, leaving 8 bases between them. CDR3 in DNA: TGTGCCAGCTCGCAGGGGTCCGGGGAGCTGTTTTTT. It is translated as CASSQGSGELFF.

The chain combines TRBV27 with TRBJ2-6, with D perhaps matching TRBD2 (6 bases). Germline assignment: CDR1 MNHEY and CDR2 SMNVEV (reference sequence). The CDR3 sequence is 15 residues long. V lost 6 bases, J lost 0 bases, and 9 bases lay in between. The CDR3 region is CASRGGHSGANVLTF. In nucleotides, the CDR3 is TGTGCCAGCAGAGGAGGGCACTCTGGGGCCAACGTCCTGACTTTC.

This clone was observed once. The chain employs TRBV9 and TRBJ1-6, with D possibly matching TRBD1 (5 bases). The CDR3 length is 15 residues. Trimming stripped 3 bases from V and 8 bases from J, with 15 bases between. Germline CDR1 and CDR2: SGDLS and YYNGEE. In nucleotides, the CDR3 is TGTGCCAGCAGCGCCCGTGGGGTAGGGGATTCACCCCTCCACTTT. Its translation is CASSARGVGDSPLHF.

The rearrangement links TRBV5-1 to TRBJ2-7; 7 positions match TRBD2. The CDR3 length is 16 residues. Germline CDR1 is SGHRS and CDR2 is YFSETQ. The V segment lost 0 bases and the J segment 0 bases; nucleotides outside the gene matches: 6. Here the CDR3 DNA reads TGCGCCAGCAGCTTGGCCGGGGGGAGTGGCTCCTACGAGCAGTACTTC. Protein sequence: CASSLAGGSGSYEQYF.

V and J are TRBV18 and TRBJ1-1; D is unclear. V lost 0 bases, J lost 7 bases, and 18 bases lay in between. The CDR3 runs to 16 residues. Germline V CDR1 and CDR2: KGHSH, LQKENI. CDR3: CASSPPGVRGDLEAFF. CDR3 nucleotides: TGTGCCAGCTCACCACCTGGAGTCCGCGGGGATCTTGAAGCTTTCTTT. Based on the CDR3 plus reference TRBV18 and TRBJ1-1, the full variable domain is NAGVMQNPRHLVRRRGQEARLRCSPMKGHSHVYWYRQLPEEGLKFMVYLQKENIIDESGMPKERFSAEFPKEGPSILRIQQVVRGDSAAYFCASSPPGVRGDLEAFFGQGTRLTVV.

This chain joins TRBV27 and TRBJ1-1, with 9 bases lining up with TRBD1. Per germline, CDR1 MNHEY and CDR2 SMNVEV (reference sequence). The CDR3 sequence is 16 residues long. Unmatched junction bases numbered 9, after V lost 0 bases and J lost 7 bases. The CDR3 region has the DNA TGTGCCAGCAGTTTATCGTTGGGACAGGGCAAAAATGAAGCTTTCTTT. It yields the protein CASSLSLGQGKNEAFF.

The V gene is TRBV21-1, the J gene TRBJ2-5; no DNA check was done on the table's D call, TRBD2. TRBV21-1 is shown as a pseudogene. The CDR3 loop spans 18 amino acids. The CDR3 spells CASSKTGTSGAPRETQYF. Here the CDR3 DNA reads TGTGCCAGCAGCAAAACCGGGACTAGCGGGGCTCCAAGGGAGACCCAGTACTTC.

The V gene is TRBV7-2, the J gene TRBJ2-4; tentatively, D is TRBD1 (7 bases). Trimming shortened V by 0 bases and J by 1 base, and 16 bases separated the two germline ends. The length of the CDR3 is 18 residues. Germline CDR1 reads SGHTA; CDR2 reads FQGNSA. The CDR3 here is CASSLALGGGSAKNIQYF. In nucleotides, the CDR3 is TGTGCCAGCAGCTTAGCGTTAGGAGGGGGCTCGGCCAAAAACATTCAGTACTTC.

The rearrangement joins TRBV4-1 to TRBJ2-5; the match to TRBD2 covers 14 bases. The junction had 3 bases not matched to a gene; V was cut back by 4 bases and J by 5 bases. The CDR3 consists of 15 residues. CDR1 is MGHRA, CDR2 YSYEKL, per germline. The CDR3 sequence is CASSRGLAGAETQYF. CDR3 DNA sequence: TGCGCCAGCAGCCGGGGACTAGCGGGGGCGGAGACCCAGTACTTC.

This chain connects TRBV28 to TRBJ1-2; 7 positions match TRBD1. The CDR3 consists of 13 residues. Germline V lookup: CDR1 MDHEN, CDR2 SYDVKM. Trimming at V came to 7 bases and at J to 7 bases, leaving 9 bases not matched to a gene. CDR3 DNA sequence: TGTGCCAGCAAGGGGGCACCCACCTTTGGCTACACCTTC. It is translated as CASKGAPTFGYTF.

The V call is TRBV2, the J call TRBJ2-1, with TRBD2 matching 8 bases. Germline V gene data show CDR1 as SNHLY and CDR2 as FYNNEI. The J segment lost 8 bases and the V segment lost 3 bases, leaving 9 bases of the junction unmatched. The CDR3 has 15 amino acids. For the CDR3, the DNA is TGTGCCAGCAGTGATCGGAACGGGGGGGCCTATGAGCAGTTCTTC. Protein product: CASSDRNGGAYEQFF. The full variable domain, in which reference TRBV2 and TRBJ2-1 provide the parts outside the CDR3, is EPEVTQTPSHQVTQMGQEVILRCVPISNHLYFYWYRQILGQKVEFLVSFYNNEISEKSEIFDDQFSVERPDGSNFTLKIRSTKLEDSAMYFCASSDRNGGAYEQFFGPGTRLTVL.

The chain has TRBV29-1 and TRBJ1-1; the D is unclear. CDR1 and CDR2 from the germline V gene are SQVTM and ANQGSEA. CDR3 length: 13 amino acids. V lost 2 bases, J lost 3 bases, and 10 bases lay in between. The CDR3 coding sequence is TGCAGCGTTGAAAGACAAGAAGACACTGAAGCTTTCTTT. Its translation: CSVERQEDTEAFF.

The rearrangement uses TRBV5-1 and TRBJ2-5; TRBD1 matches 10 bases. Germline trimming cut 4 bases from V and 1 base from J; bases unmatched to any gene: 7. Germline values: CDR1 SGHRS, CDR2 YFSETQ. This CDR3 spans 16 amino acids. This CDR3 reads CASSRTGQGSQETQYF. DNA for the CDR3: TGCGCCAGCAGCCGTACGGGACAGGGGAGCCAAGAGACCCAGTACTTC.

The V and J genes are TRBV5-6 and TRBJ1-1; 9 positions agree with TRBD1. After removal of 2 bases from V and 0 bases from J, the junction contained 5 bases not matched to a gene. The CDR3 spans 16 residues. Germline V gene lookup returns CDR1 SGHDT and CDR2 YYEEEE. The CDR3 spells CASSFLGTGMNTEAFF. CDR3 DNA sequence: TGTGCCAGCAGCTTCTTGGGGACAGGGATGAACACTGAAGCTTTCTTT.

The chain links TRBV15 to TRBJ1-2; the match to TRBD1 covers 7 bases. V was clipped by 3 bases and J by 2 bases; unmatched bases: 0. The CDR3 totals 13 residues. In germline, CDR1 is LNHNV, CDR2 YYDKDF (reference sequence). This CDR3 reads CATSRTGNYGYTF. CDR3 nucleotides: TGTGCCACCAGCAGGACAGGGAACTATGGCTACACCTTC.

The V and J genes are TRBV10-3 and TRBJ2-7; TRBD1 matches at 9 bases. CDR1 and CDR2 from the germline V gene are ENHRY and SYGVKD. The CDR3 spans 16 residues. V lost 0 bases and J lost 2; bases outside the gene matches: 5. The chain's CDR3 is CAISESTGQGPYEQYF. The CDR3 bases are TGTGCCATCAGTGAGTCGACGGGACAGGGCCCCTACGAGCAGTACTTC.

The rearrangement links TRBV24-1 to TRBJ2-3; 8 bases are a match to TRBD2. The length of the CDR3 is 13 residues. Losses at the gene ends were 4 bases for V and 6 bases for J; bases not matched to a gene: 2. CDR1 is KGHDR, CDR2 SFDVKD, per germline. The CDR3 protein is CATSDGTRDTQYF. The CDR3 DNA follows: TGTGCCACCAGTGACGGGACTAGGGATACGCAGTATTTT.

The V call is TRBV19, the J call TRBJ1-5, with no clear D. Germline V gene sequence: CDR1 LNHDA, CDR2 SQIVND (reference sequence). The CDR3 totals 13 residues. V gave up 5 bases and J gave up 5 bases, with 10 bases separating them. In DNA form, the CDR3 reads TGTGCCAGTAGTCGGAACGGGGATCAGCCCCAGCATTTT. This encodes CASSRNGDQPQHF.

This rearrangement joins TRBV19 to TRBJ1-1; 10 bases fit TRBD1. This CDR3 has 15 amino acids. Germline V gene lookup returns CDR1 LNHDA and CDR2 SQIVND (reference sequence). V shed 10 bases and J 5 bases; nucleotides not matched to a gene: 13. The CDR3 DNA sequence: TGTGCCACTCGAATCAGGACAGGGGGAGAGACTGAAGCTTTCTTT. Protein: CATRIRTGGETEAFF.

The CDR3: CASSPRWAYEQYF. The CDR3, as DNA: TGTGCCAGCAGCCCCCGGTGGGCTTACGAGCAGTACTTC. The V and J genes are TRBV11-2 and TRBJ2-7; D is undetermined. Trimming shortened V by 5 bases and J by 4 bases, and 12 bases separated the two germline ends. The CDR3 is made up of 13 amino acids. The germline V gene encodes CDR1 SGHAT and CDR2 FQNNGV. Variable domain in full (rest from reference TRBV11-2 and TRBJ2-7): EAGVAQSPRYKIIEKRQSVAFWCNPISGHATLYWYQQILGQGPKLLIQFQNNGVVDDSQLPKDRFSAERLKGVDSTLKIQPAKLEDSAVYLCASSPRWAYEQYFGPGTRLTVT.

This rearrangement joins TRBV11-3 to TRBJ2-2; 9 nucleotides align to TRBD2. With 3 bases clipped from V and 8 bases from J, the junction kept 1 base outside the gene matches. The CDR3 is 13 residues long. CDR1 and CDR2 from the germline V gene are SGHNT and YENEEA. CDR3 DNA sequence: TGTGCCAGCAGCTTTGGACTAGCGGGGGAGCTGTTTTTT. This encodes CASSFGLAGELFF. Supplemented by reference TRBV11-3 and TRBJ2-2, the full variable domain reads EAGVVQSPRYKIIEKKQPVAFWCNPISGHNTLYWYLQNLGQGPELLIRYENEEAVDDSQLPKDRFSAERLKGVDSTLKIQPAELGDSAVYLCASSFGLAGELFFGEGSRLTVL.

The rearrangement links TRBV9 to TRBJ2-5; 8 bases are a match to TRBD2. The CDR3 contains 15 residues. With 4 bases clipped from V and 2 bases from J, the junction kept 7 bases outside the gene matches. Germline CDR1 SGDLS, CDR2 YYNGEE. In nucleotides, the CDR3 is TGTGCCAGCAGCCCCAGCGGGGGAGATCAAGAGACCCAGTACTTC. Its translation: CASSPSGGDQETQYF.